The rows below give T cell receptor beta chains drawn from one sample of a study of T cell responses to AZD1222 COVID-19 vaccine. Sequenced by immunoSEQ multiplex PCR; TCRdb stores in-frame clones only, minus some. Of 95,000 to 130,000 clones in the sample, roughly nine tenths were seen once. The sample consisted of peripheral blood, taken on day 0 of AZD1222 vaccination. The receptors shown here come from an adult in good health. The CDR3 runs from the conserved cysteine through the conserved F or W. D genes are given only for firm matches. The size entry is marked missing in some rows and otherwise reads once, few, many or a size class.

V	J	size	D	DNA	CDR3
TRBV6-5	TRBJ1-2	-	-	TGTGCCAGCAGTTACGGTGCAGGGGACTATGGCTACACCTTC	CASSYGAGDYGYTF
TRBV5-5	TRBJ2-7	-	-	TGTGCCAGCAGCAAAGGACACTACGAGCAGTACTTC	CASSKGHYEQYF
TRBV11-2	TRBJ2-7	-	-	TGTGCCAGCAGCTTACCGGGCATCAGTCTTATTTACGAGCAGTACTTC	CASSLPGISLIYEQYF
TRBV9	TRBJ2-5	few	-	TGTGCCAGCAGCGAAGGGCTGATGGTAATCCAAGAGACCCAGTACTTC	CASSEGLMVIQETQYF
TRBV7-3	TRBJ2-1	few	TRBD1	TGTGCCAGCAGCCGAGGACAGGGGGCAAGGGAGCAGTTCTTC	CASSRGQGAREQFF
TRBV11-3	TRBJ2-1	-	-	TGTGCCAGCAGCTTAGTCGACCGGGAGCAGTTCTTC	CASSLVDREQFF
TRBV19	TRBJ1-1	-	-	TGTGCCAGTAGTAGCTATGCGGTATACACTGAAGCTTTCTTT	CASSSYAVYTEAFF
TRBV5-1	TRBJ2-7	-	-	TGCGCCAGCAAATCCCAACCGGACCCCTCCTACGAGCAGTACTTC	CASKSQPDPSYEQYF
TRBV7-2	TRBJ2-7	-	-	TGTGCCAGCAGCTTTTCCGCGATAGGCTCCTACGAGCAGTACTTC	CASSFSAIGSYEQYF
TRBV5-1	TRBJ1-5	-	TRBD1	TGCGCCAGCAGCCCAGGGGGGACCGGGCCCCAGCATTTT	CASSPGGTGPQHF
TRBV19	TRBJ2-6	-	-	TGTGCCAGTAGTATAGTGCATTCTGGGGCCAACGTCCTGACTTTC	CASSIVHSGANVLTF
TRBV28	TRBJ1-4	-	-	TGTGCCAGCAGTAGTGCAATGGGGGCGACTAATGAAAAACTGTTTTTT	CASSSAMGATNEKLFF
TRBV7-9	TRBJ2-4	-	TRBD1	TGTGCCAGCAGCTCGGGGACAGACAAAAACATTCAGTACTTC	CASSSGTDKNIQYF
TRBV2	TRBJ1-5	-	-	TGTGCCAGCACAAGGGGAAGGGATCAGCCCCAGCATTTT	CASTRGRDQPQHF
TRBV7-2	TRBJ1-2	-	TRBD1	TGTGCCAGCACTAGGACAGGGACGAATGGCTACACCTTC	CASTRTGTNGYTF
TRBV19	TRBJ2-4	-	-	TGTGCCAGTAGTACCGTAAGGAGTGGCAAAAACATTCAGTACTTC	CASSTVRSGKNIQYF
TRBV14	TRBJ1-1	-	-	TGTGCCAGCAGCATAGGTAGAAACACTGAAGCTTTCTTT	CASSIGRNTEAFF
TRBV5-3	TRBJ1-2	-	-	TGTGCCAGAAGGTTTGGGCAGGGCATTAACTATGGCTACACCTTC	CARRFGQGINYGYTF
TRBV3-1/TRBV3-2	TRBJ2-3	-	-	TGTGCCAGCAGCCAAGAGGGGGGTACAGATACGCAGTATTTT	CASSQEGGTDTQYF
TRBV4-1	TRBJ2-2	-	-	TGCGCCAGCAGCCAAGATCCAGACACCGGGGAGCTGTTTTTT	CASSQDPDTGELFF
TRBV7-3	TRBJ2-3	-	TRBD2	TGTGCCAGCAGCCTAGCGGGAGGGCCCGCAGATACGCAGTATTTT	CASSLAGGPADTQYF
TRBV15	TRBJ1-2	-	-	TGTGCCACCAGCGTAACCCAGGGAGGGAACTATGGCTACACCTTC	CATSVTQGGNYGYTF
TRBV27	TRBJ1-2	-	-	TGTGCCAGCAGTCCAGGACAGACCTATGGCTACACCTTC	CASSPGQTYGYTF
TRBV27	TRBJ1-2	-	-	TGTGCCAGCAGTTCGGGCAGATTCTATGGCTACACCTTC	CASSSGRFYGYTF
TRBV5-4	TRBJ1-3	-	-	TGTGCCAGCAGCTTGCAGGATGGAAACACCATATATTTT	CASSLQDGNTIYF
TRBV4-2	TRBJ1-3	-	-	TGTGCCAGCAGCCAAGATAGGTTCTCTGGAAACACCATATATTTT	CASSQDRFSGNTIYF
TRBV7-9	TRBJ1-5	-	-	TGTGCCAGCAGCGGAACAGGAGGCAAGGGGCCCCAGCATTTT	CASSGTGGKGPQHF
TRBV13	TRBJ2-7	-	TRBD1	TGTGCCAGCAGCTTACCGGTACAGGGGGTACGGACCGAGCAGTACTTC	CASSLPVQGVRTEQYF
TRBV7-7	TRBJ2-5	-	-	TGTGCCAGCAGCCCAGCTGAGTACCCAGAGACCCAGTACTTC	CASSPAEYPETQYF
TRBV3-1/TRBV3-2	TRBJ1-6	few	TRBD1	TGTGCCAGCAGCCCGGGACAGGTTGGAAATTCACCCCTCCACTTT	CASSPGQVGNSPLHF
TRBV2	TRBJ2-5	once	-	TGTGCCAGCAGTGAATCGTCGGGGAGCCAAGAGACCCAGTACTTC	CASSESSGSQETQYF
TRBV29-1	TRBJ2-3	-	-	TGCAGCGTTGAAGGGGAAAAGGGGCCTGAATCGGCTACGCAGTATTTT	CSVEGEKGPESATQYF
TRBV7-9	TRBJ2-3	-	-	TGTGCCAGCAGCATTACAGGGGAGGTTGTAGCTACGCAGTATTTT	CASSITGEVVATQYF
TRBV15	TRBJ2-7	-	-	TGTGCCACCAGCAGAGGTCAGGGGTCCGCCTACGAGCAGTACTTC	CATSRGQGSAYEQYF
TRBV2	TRBJ2-7	-	-	TGTGCCAGCAATAAGGTCTCCTACGAGCAGTACTTC	CASNKVSYEQYF
TRBV5-5	TRBJ1-4	once	-	TGTGCCAGCAGCTCGGACACAGGGAGAGAAAAACTGTTTTTT	CASSSDTGREKLFF
TRBV7-9	TRBJ2-2	-	TRBD1	TGTGCCAGCAGCACCCGGGACAGGGTTGTCGGGGAGCTGTTTTTT	CASSTRDRVVGELFF
TRBV7-3	TRBJ1-1	few	-	TGTGCCAGCAGCTCGTGGGGACACCCGGGGACTGAAGCTTTCTTT	CASSSWGHPGTEAFF
TRBV3-1/TRBV3-2	TRBJ2-3	-	-	TGTGCCAGCAGCCAAAGAGGGCATGAAGATACGCAGTATTTT	CASSQRGHEDTQYF
TRBV20-1	TRBJ2-1	few	TRBD2	TGCAGTGCGAGTTCAGCCGGGACTAGCGGCCACAATGAGCAGTTCTTC	CSASSAGTSGHNEQFF
TRBV9	TRBJ1-2	-	-	TGTGCCAGCAGCGTAGGGCCGGGGGACTATGGCTACACCTTC	CASSVGPGDYGYTF
TRBV5-4	TRBJ2-1	-	TRBD2	TGTGCCAGCAGCCTCGGCGGGAGCTCCTACAATGAGCAGTTCTTC	CASSLGGSSYNEQFF
TRBV28	TRBJ2-3	once	TRBD2	TGTGCCAGCAGTAACCCTTATACTAGCGGAGGAAGGGATACGCAGTATTTT	CASSNPYTSGGRDTQYF
TRBV3-1/TRBV3-2	TRBJ1-6	-	TRBD1	TGTGCCAGCAGCCAAGGGGACAGTAATTCACCCCTCCACTTT	CASSQGDSNSPLHF